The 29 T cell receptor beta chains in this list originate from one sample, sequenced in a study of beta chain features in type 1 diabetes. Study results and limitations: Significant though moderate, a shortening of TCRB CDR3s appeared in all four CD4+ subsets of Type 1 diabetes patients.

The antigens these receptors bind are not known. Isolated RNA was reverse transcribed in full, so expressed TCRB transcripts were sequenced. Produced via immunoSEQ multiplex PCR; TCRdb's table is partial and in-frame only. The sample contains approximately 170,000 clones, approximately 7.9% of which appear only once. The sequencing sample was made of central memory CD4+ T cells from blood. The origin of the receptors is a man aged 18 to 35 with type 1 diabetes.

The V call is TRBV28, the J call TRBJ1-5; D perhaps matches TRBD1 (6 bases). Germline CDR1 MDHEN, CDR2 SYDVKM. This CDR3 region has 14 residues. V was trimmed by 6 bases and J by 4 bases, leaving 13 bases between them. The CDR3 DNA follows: TGTGCCAGCAGCCGGGACGGGACAAATCAGCCCCAGCATTTT. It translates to CASSRDGTNQPQHF.

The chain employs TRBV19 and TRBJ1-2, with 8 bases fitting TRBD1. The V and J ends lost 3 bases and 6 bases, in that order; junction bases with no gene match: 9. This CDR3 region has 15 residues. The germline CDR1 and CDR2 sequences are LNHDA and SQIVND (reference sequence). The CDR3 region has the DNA TGTGCCAGTAGTATGTCGTCGATCAGGGGGCATGGCTACACCTTC. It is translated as CASSMSSIRGHGYTF.

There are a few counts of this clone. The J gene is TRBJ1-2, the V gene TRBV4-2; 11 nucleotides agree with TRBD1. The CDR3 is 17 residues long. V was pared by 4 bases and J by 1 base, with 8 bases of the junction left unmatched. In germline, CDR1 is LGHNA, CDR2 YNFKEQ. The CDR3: CASSPGTGGAFNYGYTF. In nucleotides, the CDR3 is TGTGCCAGCAGCCCTGGGACAGGGGGGGCATTTAACTATGGCTACACCTTC.

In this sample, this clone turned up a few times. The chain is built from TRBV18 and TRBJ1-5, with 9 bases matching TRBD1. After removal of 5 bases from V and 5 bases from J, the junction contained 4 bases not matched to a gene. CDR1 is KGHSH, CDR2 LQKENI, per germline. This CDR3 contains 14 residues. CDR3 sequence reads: CASSTRTGDQPQHF. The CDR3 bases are TGTGCCAGCTCAACGAGGACAGGGGATCAGCCCCAGCATTTT.

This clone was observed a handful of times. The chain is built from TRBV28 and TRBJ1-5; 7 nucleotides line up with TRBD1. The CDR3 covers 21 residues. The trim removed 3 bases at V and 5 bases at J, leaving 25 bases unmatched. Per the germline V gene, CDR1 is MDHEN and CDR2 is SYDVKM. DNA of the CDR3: TGTGCCAGCAGTTTCCTGAGGCTGAAACCCCACAGGGGTCTGATCGATCAGCCCCAGCATTTT. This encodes CASSFLRLKPHRGLIDQPQHF.

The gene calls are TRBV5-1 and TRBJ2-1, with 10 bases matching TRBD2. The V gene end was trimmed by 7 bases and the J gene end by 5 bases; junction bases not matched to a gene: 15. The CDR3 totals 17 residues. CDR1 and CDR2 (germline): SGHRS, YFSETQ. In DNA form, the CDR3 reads TGCGCCAGCCGGTGGGCTAGCGGGAGCTTAGGGCACAATGAGCAGTTCTTC. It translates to CASRWASGSLGHNEQFF.

The CDR3 sequence is CASSLSADSPLHF. CDR3 sequence (DNA): TGTGCCAGCAGCTTAAGCGCTGATTCACCCCTCCACTTT. J is TRBJ1-6 and V is TRBV7-6; D ambiguous. The V end lost 2 bases, the J end lost 8 bases, and 7 bases lay between the germline ends. Germline CDR1 and CDR2: SGHVS and FNYEAQ. The CDR3 is 13 amino acids.

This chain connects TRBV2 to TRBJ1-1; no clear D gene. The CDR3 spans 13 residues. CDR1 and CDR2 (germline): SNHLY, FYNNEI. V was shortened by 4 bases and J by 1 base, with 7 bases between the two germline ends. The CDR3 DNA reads TGTGCCAGCAGTGCCTCAGGGAACACTGAAGCTTTCTTT. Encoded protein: CASSASGNTEAFF.

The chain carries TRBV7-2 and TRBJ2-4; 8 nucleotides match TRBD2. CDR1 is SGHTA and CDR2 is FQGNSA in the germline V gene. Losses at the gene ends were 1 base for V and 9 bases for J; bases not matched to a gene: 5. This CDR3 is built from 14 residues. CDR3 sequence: CASSLGSGGPIQYF. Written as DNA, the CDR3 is TGTGCCAGCAGCTTAGGGTCGGGAGGGCCCATTCAGTACTTC.

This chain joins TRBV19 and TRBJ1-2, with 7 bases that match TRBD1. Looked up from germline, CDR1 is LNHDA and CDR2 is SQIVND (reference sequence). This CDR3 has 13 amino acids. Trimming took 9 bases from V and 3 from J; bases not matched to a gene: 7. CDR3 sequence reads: CASGTVIHYGYTF. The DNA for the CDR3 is TGTGCCAGCGGGACAGTTATCCACTATGGCTACACCTTC.

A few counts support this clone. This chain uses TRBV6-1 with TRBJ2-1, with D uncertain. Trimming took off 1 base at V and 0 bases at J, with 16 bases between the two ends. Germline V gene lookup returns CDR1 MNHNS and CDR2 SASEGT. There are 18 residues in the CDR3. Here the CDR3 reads CASSEVRPATYSYNEQFF. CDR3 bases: TGTGCCAGCAGTGAAGTACGGCCAGCGACTTACTCCTACAATGAGCAGTTCTTC.

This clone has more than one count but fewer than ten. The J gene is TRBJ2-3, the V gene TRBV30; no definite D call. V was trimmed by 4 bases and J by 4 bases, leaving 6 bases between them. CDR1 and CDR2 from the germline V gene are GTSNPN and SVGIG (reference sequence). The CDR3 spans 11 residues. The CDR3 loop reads CAWTVADTQYF. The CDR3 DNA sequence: TGTGCCTGGACTGTCGCAGATACGCAGTATTTT.

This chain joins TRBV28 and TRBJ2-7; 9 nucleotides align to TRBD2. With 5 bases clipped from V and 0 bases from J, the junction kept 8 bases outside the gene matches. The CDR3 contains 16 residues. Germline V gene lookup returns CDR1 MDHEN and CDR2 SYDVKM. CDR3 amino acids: CASSPTSGGLSYEQYF. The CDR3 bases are TGTGCCAGCAGTCCAACCAGCGGGGGGCTCTCCTACGAGCAGTACTTC.

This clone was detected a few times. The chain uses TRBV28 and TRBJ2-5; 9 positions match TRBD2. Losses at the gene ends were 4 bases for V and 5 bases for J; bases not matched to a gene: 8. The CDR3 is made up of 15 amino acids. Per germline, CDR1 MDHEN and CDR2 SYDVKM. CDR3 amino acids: CASSSRGGLWETQYF. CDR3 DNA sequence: TGTGCCAGCAGTTCGCGGGGGGGTCTTTGGGAGACCCAGTACTTC.

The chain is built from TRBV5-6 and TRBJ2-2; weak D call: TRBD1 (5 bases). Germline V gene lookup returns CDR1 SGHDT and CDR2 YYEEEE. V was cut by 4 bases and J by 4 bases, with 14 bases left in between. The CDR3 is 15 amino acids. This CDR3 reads CASSMGLRFTGELFF. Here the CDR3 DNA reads TGTGCCAGCAGCATGGGGCTTCGATTCACCGGGGAGCTGTTTTTT.

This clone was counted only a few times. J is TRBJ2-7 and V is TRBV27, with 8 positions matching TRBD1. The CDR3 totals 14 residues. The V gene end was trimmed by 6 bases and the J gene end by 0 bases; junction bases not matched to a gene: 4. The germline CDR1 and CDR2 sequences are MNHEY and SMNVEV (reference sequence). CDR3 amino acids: CASRRQGSSYEQYF. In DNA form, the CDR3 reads TGTGCCAGCAGGAGACAGGGGAGCTCCTACGAGCAGTACTTC.

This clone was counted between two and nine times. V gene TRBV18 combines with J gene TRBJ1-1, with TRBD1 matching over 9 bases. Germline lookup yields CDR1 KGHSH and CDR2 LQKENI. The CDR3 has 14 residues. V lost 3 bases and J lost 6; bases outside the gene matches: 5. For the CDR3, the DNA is TGTGCCAGCTCACCTCCGGGACAGGGAGCTGAAGCTTTCTTT. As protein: CASSPPGQGAEAFF.

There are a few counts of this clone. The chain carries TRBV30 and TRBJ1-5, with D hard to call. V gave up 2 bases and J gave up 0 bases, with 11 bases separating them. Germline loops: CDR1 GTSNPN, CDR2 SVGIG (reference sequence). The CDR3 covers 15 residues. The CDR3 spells CAWSRGQNSNQPQHF. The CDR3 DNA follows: TGTGCCTGGAGTCGTGGGCAGAATAGCAATCAGCCCCAGCATTTT.

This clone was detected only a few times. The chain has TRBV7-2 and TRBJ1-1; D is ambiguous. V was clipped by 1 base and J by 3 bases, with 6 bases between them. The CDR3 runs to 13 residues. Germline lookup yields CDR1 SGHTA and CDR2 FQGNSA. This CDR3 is CASSLEADTEAFF. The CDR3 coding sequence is TGTGCCAGCAGCTTAGAGGCGGACACTGAAGCTTTCTTT.

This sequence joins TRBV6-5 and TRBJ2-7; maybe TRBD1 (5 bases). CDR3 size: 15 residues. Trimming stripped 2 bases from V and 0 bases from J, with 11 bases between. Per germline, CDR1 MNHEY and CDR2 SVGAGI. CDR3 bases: TGTGCCAGCAGTTACGATAGAAGGGGCTCCTACGAGCAGTACTTC. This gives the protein CASSYDRRGSYEQYF.

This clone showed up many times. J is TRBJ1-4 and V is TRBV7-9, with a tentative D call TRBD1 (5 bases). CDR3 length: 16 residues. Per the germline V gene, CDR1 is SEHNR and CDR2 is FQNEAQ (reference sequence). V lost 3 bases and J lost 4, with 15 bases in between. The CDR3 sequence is CASSLGLGLSNEKLFF. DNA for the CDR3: TGTGCCAGCAGCTTGGGCCTGGGACTGAGTAATGAAAAACTGTTTTTT.

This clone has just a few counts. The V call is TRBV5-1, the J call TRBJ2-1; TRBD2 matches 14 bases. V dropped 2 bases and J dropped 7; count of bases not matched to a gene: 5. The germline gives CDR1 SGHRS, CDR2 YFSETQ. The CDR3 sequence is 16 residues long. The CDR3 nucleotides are TGCGCCAGCAGCTTCGGACTAGCGGGAGGATTGAATGAGCAGTTCTTC. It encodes CASSFGLAGGLNEQFF.

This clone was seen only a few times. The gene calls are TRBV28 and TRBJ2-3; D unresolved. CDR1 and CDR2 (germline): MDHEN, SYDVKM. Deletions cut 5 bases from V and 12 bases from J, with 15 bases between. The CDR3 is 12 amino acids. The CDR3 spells CASSEIGSPQYF. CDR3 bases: TGTGCCAGCAGTGAGATCGGGTCCCCTCAGTATTTT. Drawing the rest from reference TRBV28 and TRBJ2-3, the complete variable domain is DVKVTQSSRYLVKRTGEKVFLECVQDMDHENMFWYRQDPGLGLRLIYFSYDVKMKEKGDIPEGYSVSREKKERFSLILESASTNQTSMYLCASSEIGSPQYFGPGTRLTVL.

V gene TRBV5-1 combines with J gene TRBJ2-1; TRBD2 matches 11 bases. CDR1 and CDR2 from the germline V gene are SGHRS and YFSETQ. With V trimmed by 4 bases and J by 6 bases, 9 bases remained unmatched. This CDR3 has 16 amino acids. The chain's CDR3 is CASSPTTLAGGNEQFF. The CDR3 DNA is TGCGCCAGCAGCCCTACAACCCTAGCGGGGGGCAATGAGCAGTTCTTC.

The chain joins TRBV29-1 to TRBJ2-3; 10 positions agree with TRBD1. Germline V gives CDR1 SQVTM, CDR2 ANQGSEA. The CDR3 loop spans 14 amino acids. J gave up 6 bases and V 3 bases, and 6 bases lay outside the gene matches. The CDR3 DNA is TGCAGCGTTGATAGGGGACAGGGGTCGGATACGCAGTATTTT. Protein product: CSVDRGQGSDTQYF.

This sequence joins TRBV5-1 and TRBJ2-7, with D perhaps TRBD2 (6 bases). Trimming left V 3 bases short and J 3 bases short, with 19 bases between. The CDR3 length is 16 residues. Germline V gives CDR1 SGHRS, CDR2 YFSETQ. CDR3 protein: CASSSLGGAGRYEQYF. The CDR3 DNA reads TGCGCCAGCAGCTCCCTGGGGGGTGCAGGCCGCTACGAGCAGTACTTC.

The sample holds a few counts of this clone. Written as DNA, the CDR3 is TGTGCCAGCAGCCAAGGCGCCGTAGCCTCTGGAAACACCATATATTTT. Residues: CASSQGAVASGNTIYF. This chain uses TRBV4-2 with TRBJ1-3, with D unclear. V lost 1 base and J 0 bases, leaving 10 bases between the germline ends. This CDR3 comprises 16 residues. The V gene's germline CDR1 is LGHNA and CDR2 YNFKEQ.

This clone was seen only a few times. In DNA, the CDR3 is TGTGCCAGCAGCTTGGTGACCGTAAGGGGGAACACCTTC. As protein: CASSLVTVRGNTF. The V and J genes are TRBV5-6 and TRBJ1-2; possibly TRBD1 for D (6 bases). The CDR3 runs to 13 residues. Germline CDR1 SGHDT, CDR2 YYEEEE. V was cut by 0 bases and J by 12 bases, with 15 bases left in between.

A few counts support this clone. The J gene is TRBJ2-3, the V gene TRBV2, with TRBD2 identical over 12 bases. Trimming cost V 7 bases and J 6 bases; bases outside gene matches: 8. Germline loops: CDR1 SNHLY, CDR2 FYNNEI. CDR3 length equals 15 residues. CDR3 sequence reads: CASILTSGSFDTQYF. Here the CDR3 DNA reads TGTGCCAGCATCCTGACTAGCGGGAGCTTCGATACGCAGTATTTT.